This T cell receptor (beta chain) was retrieved from a study of blood T cell repertoires in COVID-19. Turning to the study itself: T cells, B-cell-depleted T cells, or PBMCs provided the cDNA or gDNA that served as material.

Germline-derived CDR1 and CDR2 are MNHEY and SMNVEV (reference sequence). Deletions cut 2 bases from V and 3 bases from J, with 7 bases between. The CDR3 loop spans 13 amino acids. Per the original data handling: Amplifying reference gene primers gave estimates of nucleated cell counts. Libraries were prepared by immunoSEQ multiplex PCR; TCRdb keeps only in-frame clonotypes and omits some of them. V and J calls and clone size are copied from that table; D and trimming were computed from the DNA. Of 70,000 to 90,000 clones listed, around 90% were seen once; the top ten hold around 7%. This TCR was sampled from a human donor in a cohort sampled during active COVID-19. The sequencing input was peripheral blood. The rearrangement joins TRBV27 to TRBJ2-5; D may be TRBD1 (5 bases). CDR3 bases: TGTGCCAGCAGTTTACAGGGAAAAGAGACCCAGTACTTC. Translating it yields CASSLQGKETQYF.